This TCR beta chain was sequenced during a study of OX40 agonist ivuxolimab in advanced cancers. Produced via immunoSEQ multiplex PCR; TCRdb's table is partial and in-frame only. Of tens of thousands of clones detected, less than 90% appear once; the ten largest clones hold about 27%. The CDR3 loop spans 16 amino acids. V lost 3 bases and J lost 5, with 19 bases in between. Germline V gene data show CDR1 as LGHNA and CDR2 as YSLEER. The chain employs TRBV4-3 and TRBJ1-1; possibly TRBD1 for D (5 bases). This sequence originates from an adult with an advanced solid tumor such as melanoma, head and neck, liver or kidney cancer. The input for sequencing was CD4+ or CD8+ T cells sorted from blood, taken in a trial of the OX40 agonist ivuxolimab. The CDR3 nucleotides read TGCGCCAGCAGCCACTTGGGGCGGTTAGAGGGAACTGAAGCTTTCTTT. This gives the protein CASSHLGRLEGTEAFF.